The 23 T cell receptor beta chains listed next were all sequenced from one sample in a study of response to subunit inactivated influenza vaccine. Using its own MiXCR run on the RT-PCR reads, TCRdb lists one record per CDR3 protein. The sample has 700,000 to 900,000 distinct CDR3 sequences, approximately 21% seen once. The material was PBMCs from blood, obtained approximately 5 days after vaccination. These receptors came from a man in his fifties or sixties who received an inactivated influenza vaccine.

J is TRBJ2-7 and V is TRBV28; TRBD1 is a possible D gene (5 bases). With 3 bases removed from V and 5 bases from J, the gap between germline ends came to 14 bases. The germline gives CDR1 MDHEN, CDR2 SYDVKM. This CDR3 comprises 14 residues. The CDR3 DNA follows: TGTGCCAGCAGTTTTAGCAGGGTAGGGAACGAGCAGTACTTC. It codes for CASSFSRVGNEQYF.

This clonotype was seen a few times. The V gene is TRBV7-8, the J gene TRBJ2-7; 11 positions agree with TRBD2. This CDR3 has 17 residues. Germline V gene data show CDR1 as SGHVS and CDR2 as FQNEAQ. V gave up 4 bases and J gave up 0 bases; unmatched junction bases: 8. The CDR3 DNA sequence: TGTGCCAGCAGCTCAGTAGCGGGAGGGGCCAGCTCCTACGAGCAGTACTTC. Encoded protein: CASSSVAGGASSYEQYF.

This clonotype was found a few times. The CDR3 is CASSQGPENQPQHF. CDR3 nucleotide sequence: TGTGCCAGCAGCCAAGGACCGGAAAATCAGCCCCAGCATTTT. The chain uses TRBV3-1 and TRBJ1-5, with no clear D. Trimming took 1 base from V and 4 from J, leaving 8 bases between them. Germline V gene sequence: CDR1 LGHDT, CDR2 YNNKEL (reference sequence). This CDR3 has 14 residues.

The chain couples TRBV29-1 to TRBJ1-3, with 9 bases identical to TRBD1. The germline V gene has CDR1 SQVTM and CDR2 ANQGSEA. The CDR3 loop spans 15 amino acids. Losses at the gene ends were 6 bases for V and 4 bases for J; bases not matched to a gene: 10. CDR3 in DNA: TGCAGCGTCGGACAGGGGCCCGGCCTCGGAAACACCATATATTTT. Amino acids: CSVGQGPGLGNTIYF.

The genes are TRBV6-2 or TRBV6-3 and TRBJ2-1; no reliable D call. Deletions cut 2 bases from V and 0 bases from J, with 5 bases between. This CDR3 region has 14 residues. CDR1 is MNHEY, CDR2 SVGEGT, per germline. CDR3 sequence: CASSYDISYNEQFF. The CDR3 DNA is TGTGCCAGCAGTTACGACATCTCCTACAATGAGCAGTTCTTC.

The chain carries TRBV29-1 and TRBJ2-1, with 10 bases identical to TRBD2. Trimming took 7 bases from V and 4 from J; bases not matched to a gene: 7. The length of the CDR3 is 14 residues. Germline V gene sequence: CDR1 SQVTM, CDR2 ANQGSEA. In DNA form, the CDR3 reads TGCAGCGCTGGAGCGGGAGGGCCGTACAATGAGCAGTTCTTC. It yields the protein CSAGAGGPYNEQFF.

In this sample, this clonotype turned up once. The gene calls are TRBV7-2 and TRBJ1-6, with D possibly being TRBD1 (6 bases). Germline CDR1 SGHTA, CDR2 FQGNSA. The V end lost 7 bases, the J end lost 7 bases, and 20 bases lay between the germline ends. The CDR3 is 16 residues long. The CDR3 protein is CASTGGGNLRNSPLHF. The CDR3 bases are TGTGCCAGCACCGGGGGGGGCAATCTACGCAATTCACCCCTCCACTTT.

The rearrangement joins TRBV7-2 to TRBJ2-6; 7 bases match TRBD1. Unmatched junction bases numbered 10, after V lost 8 bases and J lost 0 bases. Germline values: CDR1 SGHTA, CDR2 FQGNSA. The CDR3 totals 17 residues. This CDR3 is CASVRDSPLSGANVLTF. The CDR3 DNA reads as TGTGCCAGCGTAAGGGACAGTCCCCTCTCTGGGGCCAACGTCCTGACTTTC.

This rearrangement joins TRBV18 to TRBJ1-5; D might be TRBD1 (5 bases). V gave up 1 base and J gave up 7 bases, with 11 bases separating them. The CDR3 has 14 amino acids. Per germline, CDR1 KGHSH and CDR2 LQKENI. The CDR3 DNA reads as TGTGCCAGCTCACCACAGAGGGACGGACAGCCCCAGCATTTT. Amino acids: CASSPQRDGQPQHF.

This clonotype occurred a few times. This chain connects TRBV20-1 to TRBJ1-5; D possibly corresponds to TRBD1 (6 bases). CDR1 is DFQATT and CDR2 is SNEGSKA in the germline V gene (reference sequence). The CDR3 is made up of 15 amino acids. With 3 bases removed from V and 4 bases from J, the gap between germline ends came to 16 bases. DNA for the CDR3: TGCAGTGCTAGCCCCGGGACATCCAGTAATCAGCCCCAGCATTTT. Protein: CSASPGTSSNQPQHF.

This clonotype has a handful of counts. The CDR3: CASSSGSHSNEKLFF. The CDR3 DNA follows: TGTGCCAGCAGCAGCGGTTCACACAGTAATGAAAAACTGTTTTTT. This chain uses TRBV7-2 with TRBJ1-4; unclear D gene. The CDR3 is 15 amino acids. Looked up from germline, CDR1 is SGHTA and CDR2 is FQGNSA. Between the trimmed V and J ends, which lost 5 bases and 4 bases, there was a span of 14 bases.

This clonotype was picked up a small number of times. The chain links TRBV15 to TRBJ2-1, with TRBD2 matching 13 bases. The CDR3 has 16 amino acids. V dropped 8 bases and J dropped 8; count of bases not matched to a gene: 12. The germline V gene has CDR1 LNHNV and CDR2 YYDKDF (reference sequence). In DNA form, the CDR3 reads TGTGCCACCGGGAGGAGCACTAGCGGGGGGGCGCATGAGCAGTTCTTC. Its protein product is CATGRSTSGGAHEQFF.

This clonotype was counted at least ten times. The V and J genes are TRBV4-2 and TRBJ1-1; a possible D gene is TRBD1 (6 bases). The CDR3 length is 15 residues. V was clipped by 0 bases and J by 9 bases, with 17 bases between them. The germline V gene has CDR1 LGHNA and CDR2 YNFKEQ. CDR3 sequence (DNA): TGTGCCAGCAGCCAAGATACGGGGGCGAGGGAAAAAGCTTTCTTT. Translation gives CASSQDTGAREKAFF.

This clonotype was found a few times. V usage is TRBV4-1 and J usage is TRBJ2-7; weak D call: TRBD1 (5 bases). The CDR3 totals 13 residues. V was clipped by 2 bases and J by 3 bases, with 8 bases between them. Germline V CDR1 and CDR2: MGHRA, YSYEKL. The CDR3 region is CASSQPTGYEQYF. The CDR3 bases are TGCGCCAGCAGCCAACCTACAGGCTACGAGCAGTACTTC.

This clonotype was counted only a few times. The V and J genes are TRBV7-9 and TRBJ1-4, with D unresolved. Germline V gives CDR1 SEHNR, CDR2 FQNEAQ (reference sequence). The V end was cut by 3 bases, the J end by 10 bases, with 18 bases between. The CDR3 spans 15 residues. CDR3 bases: TGTGCCAGCAGCTTGGACCGGGCCCAAGGAGGAAAACTGTTTTTT. Protein sequence: CASSLDRAQGGKLFF. Variable domain in full (rest from reference TRBV7-9 and TRBJ1-4): DTGVSQNPRHKITKRGQNVTFRCDPISEHNRLYWYRQTLGQGPEFLTYFQNEAQLEKSRLLSDRFSAERPKGSFSTLEIQRTEQGDSAMYLCASSLDRAQGGKLFFGSGTQLSVL.

The chain recombines TRBV12-3 or TRBV12-4 with TRBJ1-2, with D perhaps TRBD1 (6 bases). CDR3 size: 16 residues. Trimming took 6 bases from V and 4 from J, leaving 21 bases between them. The CDR3 loop reads CASSRPTGLISYGYTF. In nucleotides, the CDR3 is TGTGCCAGCAGCCGCCCGACAGGCCTCATTAGCTATGGCTACACCTTC.

The chain uses TRBV24-1 and TRBJ1-2; D gene ambiguous. CDR1 KGHDR and CDR2 SFDVKD come from the germline V gene. This CDR3 is 14 amino acids long. With 0 bases removed from V and 5 bases from J, the gap between germline ends came to 9 bases. In nucleotides, the CDR3 is TGTGCCACCAGTGATTTGAACAGCGCATATGGCTACACCTTC. Its translation: CATSDLNSAYGYTF.

This chain joins TRBV6-5 and TRBJ2-7; TRBD2 might be the D (5 bases). There are 16 residues in the CDR3. Germline V gene lookup returns CDR1 MNHEY and CDR2 SVGAGI. V was pared by 2 bases and J by 0 bases, with 14 bases between. Here the CDR3 DNA reads TGTGCCAGCAGTTACAGAAATTGGGAGAGCTCCTACGAGCAGTACTTC. Translation gives CASSYRNWESSYEQYF.

The CDR3 DNA follows: TGCGCCAGCAGCTCCTGGGGTCCTAGCTCCTACAATGAGCAGTTCTTC. As protein: CASSSWGPSSYNEQFF. The V gene is TRBV5-1, the J gene TRBJ2-1; no definite D call. CDR1 and CDR2 (germline): SGHRS, YFSETQ. The CDR3 length is 16 residues. V gave up 3 bases and J gave up 0 bases, with 13 bases separating them. Supplemented by reference TRBV5-1 and TRBJ2-1, the full variable domain reads KAGVTQTPRYLIKTRGQQVTLSCSPISGHRSVSWYQQTPGQGLQFLFEYFSETQRNKGNFPGRFSGRQFSNSRSEMNVSTLELGDSALYLCASSSWGPSSYNEQFFGPGTRLTVL.

The chain couples TRBV29-1 to TRBJ2-5; TRBD2 agrees at 10 bases. This CDR3 is built from 16 residues. Germline V gene lookup returns CDR1 SQVTM and CDR2 ANQGSEA. V trimming: 5 bases; J trimming: 4 bases; junction bases outside the gene matches: 13. This CDR3 reads CSVLQPLAGDPETQYF. The CDR3 coding sequence is TGCAGCGTTCTTCAACCGCTAGCGGGGGATCCAGAGACCCAGTACTTC.

Remarks on this clonotype: A read error is likely, as this CDR3 ends without the conserved phenylalanine or tryptophan. It is unclear where the CDR3 begins or ends on the DNA, so no DNA is shown, and the CDR3 is as TCRdb lists it. The rearrangement links TRBV30 to TRBJ2-1; the tabulated D call, TRBD2, remains unverified against the DNA. A total of 12 residues make up the CDR3, ends included. The germline CDR1 and CDR2 sequences are GTSNPN and SVGIG (reference sequence). Here the CDR3 reads CAWSSAGIASLV.

This clonotype was counted at least ten times. The CDR3 protein is CASSTGQKETQYF. In DNA, the CDR3 is TGTGCCAGCAGTACTGGACAGAAAGAGACCCAGTACTTC. J is TRBJ2-5 and V is TRBV9; tentatively, D is TRBD1 (6 bases). The CDR3 is 13 residues long. CDR1 and CDR2 (germline): SGDLS, YYNGEE. Between the trimmed V and J ends, which lost 5 bases and 3 bases, there was a span of 11 bases.

This clonotype was detected ten times or more. The chain links TRBV6-2 or TRBV6-3 to TRBJ2-2; tentatively, D is TRBD1 (5 bases). The germline V gene encodes CDR1 MNHEY and CDR2 SVGEGT. CDR3 size: 13 residues. V was clipped by 4 bases and J by 3 bases, with 6 bases between them. The CDR3, as DNA: TGTGCCAGCAGTTCAGGGTACACCGGGGAGCTGTTTTTT. Protein: CASSSGYTGELFF.